A single sample is the source of the 11 T cell receptor beta chains below, sequenced in a study of beta chain features in type 1 diabetes. Sequencing targeted expressed TCRB transcripts, as all isolated RNA had been reverse transcribed. Measured with immunoSEQ multiplex PCR; TCRdb has only the in-frame clones, and not every one. The sample shows around 300,000 clones, 11% of them seen only once. The material sequenced was naive CD4+ T cells from blood. These receptors all stem from a woman younger than 45 in good health.

The chain recombines TRBV25-1 with TRBJ2-7, with D perhaps matching TRBD2 (6 bases). This CDR3 has 13 amino acids. The V and J ends lost 2 bases and 4 bases respectively, with 9 bases between them. Germline loops: CDR1 MGHDK, CDR2 SYGVNS. The CDR3 sequence: CASSELALYEQYF. The CDR3 DNA is TGTGCCAGCAGTGAACTAGCGTTATACGAGCAGTACTTC.

This clone occurred a few times. This chain links TRBV27 with TRBJ2-7; TRBD1 is a possible D gene (6 bases). V was cut by 6 bases and J by 4 bases, with 19 bases left in between. Germline V gives CDR1 MNHEY, CDR2 SMNVEV (reference sequence). The CDR3 is made up of 15 amino acids. The CDR3 DNA follows: TGTGCCAGCAGACTCTCCAGGGGCCCCGTTTACGAGCAGTACTTC. This sequence encodes CASRLSRGPVYEQYF.

This clone turned up a few times. The V call is TRBV7-6, the J call TRBJ2-1; D may be TRBD2 (6 bases). Germline values: CDR1 SGHVS, CDR2 FNYEAQ. The CDR3 contains 16 residues. Trimming shortened V by 2 bases and J by 0 bases, and 11 bases separated the two germline ends. This chain's CDR3 is CASSLYRGSSYNEQFF. For the CDR3, the DNA is TGTGCCAGCAGCTTATACCGGGGGAGCTCCTACAATGAGCAGTTCTTC.

This clone was recorded a few times. The gene calls are TRBV28 and TRBJ1-2, with a possible D match to TRBD1 (6 bases). Trimming shortened V by 6 bases and J by 0 bases, and 14 bases separated the two germline ends. The CDR3 is 15 amino acids. Germline CDR1 is MDHEN and CDR2 is SYDVKM. The CDR3 DNA is TGTGCCAGCAGAACCGGACAGTTAACTAACTATGGCTACACCTTC. Translated: CASRTGQLTNYGYTF.

This clone has more than one count but fewer than ten. This chain joins TRBV10-3 and TRBJ2-7, with D maybe TRBD2 (5 bases). The CDR3 is 14 amino acids. Trimming took off 8 bases at V and 1 base at J, with 15 bases between the two ends. CDR1 and CDR2 (germline): ENHRY, SYGVKD. Written as DNA, the CDR3 is TGTGCCATCCAAATAAACTCGGGATCCTACGAGCAGTACTTC. It encodes CAIQINSGSYEQYF.

The table lists this clone with a few counts. The chain couples TRBV30 to TRBJ2-6; D is perhaps TRBD2 (5 bases). This CDR3 contains 14 residues. Germline CDR1 and CDR2: GTSNPN and SVGIG (reference sequence). V lost 5 bases to trimming and J lost 0 bases, with 8 bases between them. CDR3 coding DNA: TGTGCCTGGGTCCGGGACTCTGGGGCCAACGTCCTGACTTTC. Its translation is CAWVRDSGANVLTF.

This clone was seen a few times. The J gene is TRBJ2-7, the V gene TRBV6-5; 7 bases map to TRBD1. From germline, CDR1 is MNHEY and CDR2 SVGAGI. The CDR3 loop spans 14 amino acids. V dropped 6 bases and J dropped 4; count of bases not matched to a gene: 9. Written as DNA, the CDR3 is TGTGCCAGCAGCTTAAGACAGGGACCTTACGAGCAGTACTTC. As protein: CASSLRQGPYEQYF.

This clone was seen more than once but under ten times. This chain links TRBV9 with TRBJ2-2; 8 nucleotides agree with TRBD2. The V and J ends lost 3 bases and 0 bases, in that order; junction bases with no gene match: 13. The V gene's germline CDR1 is SGDLS and CDR2 YYNGEE. The CDR3 consists of 19 residues. This chain's CDR3 is CASSGSPSGGRTNTGELFF. The CDR3 nucleotides are TGTGCCAGCAGCGGAAGCCCCTCCGGCGGGAGGACGAACACCGGGGAGCTGTTTTTT.

J is TRBJ2-6 and V is TRBV15; possibly TRBD1 for D (6 bases). The CDR3 totals 16 residues. Germline-derived CDR1 and CDR2 are LNHNV and YYDKDF (reference sequence). V lost 2 bases and J 3 bases, leaving 11 bases between the germline ends. The CDR3 bases are TGTGCCACCAGCAGAAAACAGGGATTTGGGGCCAACGTCCTGACTTTC. Protein sequence: CATSRKQGFGANVLTF.

This clone has a handful of counts. J is TRBJ2-7 and V is TRBV7-2; D may be TRBD2 (6 bases). The V end lost 4 bases, the J end lost 6 bases, and 13 bases lay between the germline ends. Per the germline V gene, CDR1 is SGHTA and CDR2 is FQGNSA. The CDR3 has 13 amino acids. CDR3 protein: CASSSDLRGEQYF. The CDR3, as DNA: TGTGCCAGCAGCTCAGATCTGCGGGGCGAGCAGTACTTC.

The V call is TRBV5-6, the J call TRBJ2-3, with 10 bases lining up with TRBD2. The CDR3 sequence is 17 residues long. Germline CDR1 reads SGHDT; CDR2 reads YYEEEE. V was pared by 0 bases and J by 5 bases, with 9 bases of the junction left unmatched. The CDR3 protein is CASSLERLAGVIDTQYF. CDR3 nucleotide sequence: TGTGCCAGCAGCTTGGAACGGCTAGCGGGAGTCATAGATACGCAGTATTTT.